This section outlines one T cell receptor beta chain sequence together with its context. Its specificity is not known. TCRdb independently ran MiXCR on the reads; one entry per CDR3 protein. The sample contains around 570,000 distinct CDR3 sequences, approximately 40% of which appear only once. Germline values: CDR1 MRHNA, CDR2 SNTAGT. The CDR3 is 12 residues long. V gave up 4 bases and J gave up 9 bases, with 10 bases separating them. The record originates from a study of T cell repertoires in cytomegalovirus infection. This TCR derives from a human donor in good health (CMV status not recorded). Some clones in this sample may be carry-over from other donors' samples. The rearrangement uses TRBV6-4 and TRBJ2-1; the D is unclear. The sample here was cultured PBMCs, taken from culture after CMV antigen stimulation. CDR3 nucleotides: TGTGCCAGCAGTGGGATTGGCGGTGAGCAGTTCTTC. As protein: CASSGIGGEQFF.